This TCR beta chain was retrieved from a study of cytomegalovirus exposure and HLA in healthy donors. The PCR contained 60 Vbeta and 13 Jbeta primers. The method was immunoSEQ multiplex PCR; TCRdb's version includes in-frame clones alone and lacks a portion of them. The sample carries 100,000 to 150,000 clones, about four fifths recorded once. Healthy bone marrow donors made up the cohort. The length of the CDR3 is 17 residues. V was clipped by 5 bases and J by 8 bases, with 24 bases between them. CDR1 is SGHTA and CDR2 is FQGTGA in the germline V gene. This TCR came from a woman in her forties in good health and CMV-seropositive. Input material: PBMCs. The rearrangement joins TRBV7-3 to TRBJ2-2, with D possibly TRBD2 on 6 matching bases. CDR3 DNA sequence: TGTGCCAGCAGCGGTCCCTTGGGGGGACCCGGCGCAGGGGAGCTGTTTTTT. Translated: CASSGPLGGPGAGELFF.